The clone carrying this TCR beta chain was seen more than once but under ten times. Antigen: not known. These data come from a study of molecular identifiers for immune sequencing clone quantification. Findings and limits, study-wide: Naive cells had under 1% of molecules in clones above 20 RNA copies, effectors over 98%.

V lost 6 bases to trimming and J lost 0 bases, with 12 bases between them. CDR3 length: 14 amino acids. TCRdb used MiXCR to reprocess the PCR reads, holding one entry per CDR3 protein. The sample includes 460,000 or so distinct CDR3 sequences, 20% to 25% of them seen just once. The source of this sequence is a human donor in good health. Some libraries in this study had Jurkat cell RNA spiked in. This chain uses TRBV12-3 or TRBV12-4 with TRBJ2-7; unclear D gene. The sequenced sample was naive CD8+ T cells from blood, with Jurkat cell RNA spiked in. Subset here: FACS-sorted CD8+CD4-CCR7+CD45RA+ naive T cells. The CDR3 nucleotides read TGTGCCAGCAGCCTGGCGGCAACCTCCTACGAGCAGTACTTC. It translates to CASSLAATSYEQYF.